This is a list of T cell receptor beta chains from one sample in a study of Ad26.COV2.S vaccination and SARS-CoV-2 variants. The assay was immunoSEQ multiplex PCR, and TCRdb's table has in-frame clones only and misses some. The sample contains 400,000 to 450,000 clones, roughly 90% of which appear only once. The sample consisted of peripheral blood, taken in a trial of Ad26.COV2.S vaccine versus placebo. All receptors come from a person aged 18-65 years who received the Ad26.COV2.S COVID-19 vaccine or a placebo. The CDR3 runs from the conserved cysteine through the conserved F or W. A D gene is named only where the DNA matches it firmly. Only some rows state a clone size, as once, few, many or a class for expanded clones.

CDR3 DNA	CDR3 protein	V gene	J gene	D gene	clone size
TGTGCCAGCAGTTACTCGGGAGGGGGTTCCTACGAGCAGTACTTC	CASSYSGGGSYEQYF	TRBV6-6	TRBJ2-7	.	.
TGTGCCAGCTCAACGGACAGGGGGCGCGGAGAGACCCAGTACTTC	CASSTDRGRGETQYF	TRBV18	TRBJ2-5	TRBD1	.
TGCGCCAGCAGCCGCCTGGCCGGGGAGCTGTTTTTT	CASSRLAGELFF	TRBV4-3	TRBJ2-2	.	.
TGTGCCAGCAGCGTAGAGGGACTAGCGGGGGCCAGCTCCTACAATGAGCAGTTCTTC	CASSVEGLAGASSYNEQFF	TRBV9	TRBJ2-1	TRBD2	.
TGTGCCAGCAGCCTTTTGGGACTAGCGGGAGAGACCCAGTACTTC	CASSLLGLAGETQYF	TRBV28	TRBJ2-5	TRBD2	.
TGTGCCAGCAGTCTCCCGGGATTGCTTGGCTACACCTTC	CASSLPGLLGYTF	TRBV25-1	TRBJ1-2	.	few
TGTGCCAGCAGCCACGGATTGAACACTGAAGCTTTCTTT	CASSHGLNTEAFF	TRBV14	TRBJ1-1	.	.
TGTGCCAGCAGCATAGGGGCGAGAAACTATGGCTACACCTTC	CASSIGARNYGYTF	TRBV7-8	TRBJ1-2	.	.
TGCGCCAGCAGCTTGTTGAGGGGAAATGAGCAGTTCTTC	CASSLLRGNEQFF	TRBV5-1	TRBJ2-1	.	.
TGTGCCAGCAGTAAAGACAGGGGAGGGGCAGGTGGGCAGTTCTTC	CASSKDRGGAGGQFF	TRBV28	TRBJ2-1	.	.
TGCAGCGGGACTAGCGGGGGGGCCGAGGATGAGCAGTTCTTC	CSGTSGGAEDEQFF	TRBV29-1	TRBJ2-1	TRBD2	.
TGCGCGACGGGGGACAGGGACTATCAGCCCCAGCATTTT	CATGDRDYQPQHF	TRBV10-1	TRBJ1-5	TRBD1	few
TGCGCCAGCAGTGATCCAGGTGGTAGCGGGGGGACAGATACGCAGTATTTT	CASSDPGGSGGTDTQYF	TRBV10-2	TRBJ2-3	TRBD2	.
TGCGCCAGCAGCCACGGGGACAGGGCCAATGAGCAGTTCTTC	CASSHGDRANEQFF	TRBV4-1	TRBJ2-1	TRBD1	.
TGCGCCAGCAGACTTGGAGGTTTTAGGAGAGGTCCACAAGAGACCCAGTACTTC	CASRLGGFRRGPQETQYF	TRBV5-1	TRBJ2-5	.	.
TGTGCCAGCAGCCCCTATTCCGCCGAGAAGGCTTTCTTT	CASSPYSAEKAFF	TRBV9	TRBJ1-1	.	.
TGTGCCAGCAGCCATCCCGAGGGGAGACAGCTAGTTCGTCCTACCTACGAGCAGTACTTC	CASSHPEGRQLVRPTYEQYF	TRBV3-1/TRBV3-2	TRBJ2-7	.	.
TGTGCCAGCACCCCCGAAGGACAGGGTCGCGGCTACACCTTC	CASTPEGQGRGYTF	TRBV3-1/TRBV3-2	TRBJ1-2	TRBD1	.